This is a list of T cell receptor beta chains from one sample in a study of neoadjuvant anti-PD-1 for oral cavity cancer. Assay: immunoSEQ multiplex PCR; the TCRdb copy retains only in-frame clones and omits some. The data show just under 70,000 clones, about 85% seen once. This specimen was PBMCs, taken after nivolumab (anti-PD-1) treatment. Source of these receptors: a person between 40 and 85 years old with oral cavity squamous cell carcinoma. The conserved cysteine and the conserved F or W are not part of the CDR3 here.

v_call	j_call	cdr3_aa
TRBV6-4	TRBJ1-1	ASTRGITEAF
TRBV5-8	TRBJ2-5	ASSWGYQETQY
TRBV5-5	TRBJ1-1	ASSFSGVNTEAF
TRBV19	TRBJ2-1	ASSEGQDPNEQF
TRBV9	TRBJ2-3	ASSVGALAGGSQY
TRBV7-9	TRBJ1-1	ASSPAGSLNTEAF
TRBV7-3	TRBJ2-1	ASSFGIRDEQF
TRBV30	TRBJ2-5	AWDRVPETQY
TRBV7-2	TRBJ1-4	ASSLPAGGVEKLF
TRBV7-6	TRBJ2-1	ASSLDPGLAGGRTTNEQF
TRBV11-2	TRBJ2-7	ASRPPSGGKQY
TRBV11-2	TRBJ2-1	ASSPLFGDRVNEQF
TRBV4-2	TRBJ1-2	ASSQDGTANSYGYT
TRBV5-6	TRBJ1-1	ASSLGGFLNTEAF
TRBV28	TRBJ1-2	ASSTPKGGNYGYT
TRBV6-1	TRBJ2-3	ASSESQTDTQY
TRBV30	TRBJ2-1	AWSKLQGAGEQF
TRBV18	TRBJ2-7	ASSPAGPNPGEQY
TRBV19	TRBJ2-5	ASSNVRGQETQY
TRBV7-2	TRBJ1-2	ASSLGPSKGYT
TRBV2	TRBJ2-3	ASSTRNGVLGDTQY
TRBV7-8	TRBJ2-5	ASSLLPSGTQETQY
TRBV7-8	TRBJ1-2	ASRGEYSSYGYT
TRBV5-1	TRBJ2-7	ASSAQTPGSDYEQY
TRBV7-2	TRBJ2-3	ASSRRQGVFTDTQY
TRBV6-1	TRBJ1-4	ASRPTDEKLF
TRBV2	TRBJ2-5	ASSDGYQETQY
TRBV5-6	TRBJ1-1	ASTLGDTEAF
TRBV5-6	TRBJ2-2	ASSLGYLDTGELF
TRBV10-3	TRBJ2-7	AISEGVGEQY
TRBV4-2	TRBJ2-3	ASSLGLNTDTQY
TRBV28	TRBJ2-6	ASRLAGANVLT
TRBV5-1	TRBJ2-7	ASSLGPGVVAREQY
TRBV6-5	TRBJ1-1	ASSYGTGGIRTEAF
TRBV5-1	TRBJ1-2	ASSLGQNGYT
TRBV6-5	TRBJ2-7	ASRTQGAGNYEQY
TRBV13	TRBJ1-2	ASSLTGVDYGYT
TRBV7-9	TRBJ1-2	ASSLDYGYT
TRBV9	TRBJ2-4	ASNTGSAKNIQY
TRBV13	TRBJ2-7	ASSSRRGQTYEQY
TRBV6-5	TRBJ2-7	ASSRTGTNSYEQY
TRBV6-1	TRBJ1-6	ASSPESQVTTSLH
TRBV11-2	TRBJ2-7	ASGPPAEQY
TRBV6-1	TRBJ1-2	ASSEVGYYGYT
TRBV6-5	TRBJ2-2	ASSQDRTITGELF
TRBV11-1	TRBJ1-1	ASSRDWALNTEAF
TRBV29-1	TRBJ2-5	SVSSGRVAETQY
TRBV6-5	TRBJ2-3	ASSYSRQGRPDTQY
TRBV6-6	TRBJ2-1	ASSSGNNEQF
TRBV5-6	TRBJ1-1	ASSSGTHTEAF
TRBV6-1	TRBJ2-1	ASRSQGSPYNEQF
TRBV28	TRBJ2-7	ASSPPPGGMRYEQY
TRBV6-1	TRBJ2-1	ASSDLNEQF
TRBV11-2	TRBJ2-5	ASSLGSSGTQETQY
TRBV2	TRBJ2-5	ASRPTGGGSRGETQY
TRBV28	TRBJ2-2	ASSRTSGKTGELF
TRBV15	TRBJ2-7	ATSREGGYEQY